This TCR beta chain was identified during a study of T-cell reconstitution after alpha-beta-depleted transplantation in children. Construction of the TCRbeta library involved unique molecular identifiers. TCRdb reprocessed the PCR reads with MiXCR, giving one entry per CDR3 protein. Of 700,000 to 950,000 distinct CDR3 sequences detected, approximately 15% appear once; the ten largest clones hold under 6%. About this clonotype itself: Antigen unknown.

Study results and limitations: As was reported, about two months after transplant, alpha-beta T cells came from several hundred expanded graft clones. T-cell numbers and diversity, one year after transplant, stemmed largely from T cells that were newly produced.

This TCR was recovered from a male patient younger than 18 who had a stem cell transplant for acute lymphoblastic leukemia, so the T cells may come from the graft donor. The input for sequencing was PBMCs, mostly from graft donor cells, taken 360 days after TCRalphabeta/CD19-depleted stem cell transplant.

CDR3 amino acids: CASSQGGPGAPRNEQFF. In DNA, the CDR3 is TGCGCCAGCAGCCAGGGGGGACCAGGGGCCCCTAGGAATGAGCAGTTCTTC. The chain joins TRBV4-1 to TRBJ2-1; possibly TRBD1 or TRBD2 for D (6 bases each). Germline values: CDR1 MGHRA, CDR2 YSYEKL. V gave up 3 bases and J gave up 7 bases, with 22 bases separating them. The CDR3 spans 17 residues.